This T cell receptor (beta chain) originates from a study of shared clonotypes between healthy human individuals. Deep was the level used in running the assay. Sequencing was performed with immunoSEQ multiplex PCR; in TCRdb, only in-frame clones are kept and a portion is missing. The sample holds about 1 million clones, approximately 68% seen once. This CDR3 is 13 amino acids long. V was cut by 2 bases and J by 5 bases, with 11 bases left in between. Germline V gene data show CDR1 as SGDLS and CDR2 as YYNGEE. The sequence came from a man younger than 35 in good health. The chain combines TRBV9 with TRBJ2-7, with D perhaps TRBD2 (6 bases). The sample comprised memory CD4+ T cells sorted from blood. Subset defined: CD45RA-negative fraction. The CDR3 spells CASSVAGSNEQYF. The DNA of the CDR3 is TGTGCCAGCAGCGTTGCCGGGAGCAACGAGCAGTACTTC.